This TCR beta chain appears in the sequencing data of a study of beta chain features in type 1 diabetes. V was clipped by 1 base and J by 7 bases; unmatched bases: 10. The CDR3 is made up of 16 amino acids. The germline gives CDR1 SGHNT, CDR2 YYREEE (reference sequence). Concerning this clone itself: Its antigen is undetermined.

Study-wide points: Type 1 diabetes patients showed a moderate but significant shortening of TCRB CDR3s in all four CD4+ subsets.

Sequenced material consisted of expressed TCRB transcripts (all of the isolated RNA was reverse transcribed). The protocol was immunoSEQ multiplex PCR, while the TCRdb copy is restricted to in-frame clones and leaves out a portion. In the table there are tens of thousands of clones, approximately 62% of which are singletons. The sequencing sample was made of Tregs from blood. This clonotype was sampled from a woman aged 18-29 years in good health. The rearrangement uses TRBV5-4 and TRBJ2-1; 8 positions match TRBD2. The CDR3 region is CASSLFRGGAPNEQFF. DNA for the CDR3: TGTGCCAGCAGCTTGTTTCGGGGGGGGGCCCCAAATGAGCAGTTCTTC.